The clone carrying this TCR beta chain was seen more than once but under ten times. Antigen unknown. This sample is part of a study of cytomegalovirus exposure and HLA in healthy donors. Overall study: From roughly 180 million T cells, an earlier analysis saw roughly 100 million unique TCR beta sequences. Study findings and constraints: The authors listed over 150 TCR beta chains as cytomegalovirus-associated. Segments of the TCR beta V type were, in most cases, productive about 87% or about 30% of the time in an earlier analysis.

Nominally healthy donors were sampled, though unrecorded immune exposures were likely. PCR involved 60 Vbeta and 13 Jbeta primers. The assay was immunoSEQ multiplex PCR, and TCRdb's table has in-frame clones only and misses some. Here the sample spans fewer than 140,000 clones, around 80% being singletons. Sequences were obtained from PBMCs. The receptor was derived from a man aged 40-55 years in good health and CMV-seronegative.

Here the CDR3 reads CASRALQGANTGELFF. The CDR3 bases are TGTGCCAGCAGGGCCCTACAGGGCGCGAACACCGGGGAGCTGTTTTTT. This chain connects TRBV2 to TRBJ2-2, with D possibly TRBD1 on 6 matching bases. This CDR3 comprises 16 residues. V lost 6 bases and J lost 0, with 14 bases in between. In germline, CDR1 is SNHLY, CDR2 FYNNEI.